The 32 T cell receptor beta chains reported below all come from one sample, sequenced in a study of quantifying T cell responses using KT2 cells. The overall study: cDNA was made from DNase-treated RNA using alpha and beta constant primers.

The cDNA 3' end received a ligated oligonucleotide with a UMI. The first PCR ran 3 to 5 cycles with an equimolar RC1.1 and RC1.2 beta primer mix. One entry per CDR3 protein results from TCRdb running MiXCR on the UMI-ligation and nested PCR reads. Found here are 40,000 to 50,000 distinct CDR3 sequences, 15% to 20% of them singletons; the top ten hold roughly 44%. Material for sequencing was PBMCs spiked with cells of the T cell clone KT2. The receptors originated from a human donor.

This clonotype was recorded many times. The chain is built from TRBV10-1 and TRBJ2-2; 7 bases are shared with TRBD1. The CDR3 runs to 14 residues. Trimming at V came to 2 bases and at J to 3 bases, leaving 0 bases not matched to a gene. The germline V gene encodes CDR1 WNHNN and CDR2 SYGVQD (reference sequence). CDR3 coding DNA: TGCGCCAGCAGTGAGGGACAGGACACCGGGGAGCTGTTTTTT. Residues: CASSEGQDTGELFF.

CDR3 sequence reads: CASSFAQDNYNSPLHF. CDR3 DNA: TGTGCCAGCAGTTTCGCACAGGACAATTATAATTCACCCCTCCACTTT. The chain links TRBV12-3 or TRBV12-4 to TRBJ1-6; maybe TRBD1 (5 bases). The CDR3 contains 16 residues. Deletions cut 3 bases from V and 4 bases from J, with 13 bases between.

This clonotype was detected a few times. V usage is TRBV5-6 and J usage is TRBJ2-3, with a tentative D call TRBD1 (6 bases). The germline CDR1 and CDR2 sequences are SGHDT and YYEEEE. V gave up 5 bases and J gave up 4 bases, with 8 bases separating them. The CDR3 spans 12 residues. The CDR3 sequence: CASRTGSDTQYF. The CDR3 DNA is TGTGCCAGCAGGACAGGCTCAGATACGCAGTATTTT.

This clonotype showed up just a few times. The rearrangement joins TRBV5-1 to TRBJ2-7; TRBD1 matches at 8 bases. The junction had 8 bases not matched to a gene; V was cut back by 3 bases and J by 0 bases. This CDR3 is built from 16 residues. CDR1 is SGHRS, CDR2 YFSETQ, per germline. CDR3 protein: CASSSRTGSVSYEQYF. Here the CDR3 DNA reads TGCGCCAGCAGCTCCCGGACAGGGTCGGTCTCCTACGAGCAGTACTTC.

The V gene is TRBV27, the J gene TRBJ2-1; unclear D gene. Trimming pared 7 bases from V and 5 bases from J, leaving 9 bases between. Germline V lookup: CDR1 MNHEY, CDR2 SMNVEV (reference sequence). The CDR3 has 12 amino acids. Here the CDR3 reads CASTSSNNEQFF. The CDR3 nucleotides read TGTGCCAGCACCTCCAGTAACAATGAGCAGTTCTTC.

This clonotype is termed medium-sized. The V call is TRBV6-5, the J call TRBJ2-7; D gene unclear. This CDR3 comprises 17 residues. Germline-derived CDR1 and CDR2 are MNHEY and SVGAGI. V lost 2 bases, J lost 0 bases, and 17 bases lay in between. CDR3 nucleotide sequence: TGTGCCAGCAGTTACGCAGGCGGTCGAGGTCTCTCCTACGAGCAGTACTTC. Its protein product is CASSYAGGRGLSYEQYF.

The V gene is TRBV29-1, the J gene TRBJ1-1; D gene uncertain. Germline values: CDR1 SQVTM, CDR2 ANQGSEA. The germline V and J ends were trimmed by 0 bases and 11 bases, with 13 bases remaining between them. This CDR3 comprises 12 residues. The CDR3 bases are TGCAGCGTTGAAGAGGGAGAGCTCGGCGCTTTCTTT. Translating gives CSVEEGELGAFF.

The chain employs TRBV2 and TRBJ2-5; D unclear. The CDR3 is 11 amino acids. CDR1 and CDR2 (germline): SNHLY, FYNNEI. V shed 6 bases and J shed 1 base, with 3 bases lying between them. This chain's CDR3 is CASRAQETQYF. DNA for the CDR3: TGTGCCAGCAGAGCCCAAGAGACCCAGTACTTC.

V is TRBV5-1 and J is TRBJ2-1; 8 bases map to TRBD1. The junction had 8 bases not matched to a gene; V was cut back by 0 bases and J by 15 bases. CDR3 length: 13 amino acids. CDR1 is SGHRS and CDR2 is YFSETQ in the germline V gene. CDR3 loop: CASSLGWTGRMFF. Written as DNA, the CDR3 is TGCGCCAGCAGCTTGGGGTGGACAGGGAGGATGTTCTTC.

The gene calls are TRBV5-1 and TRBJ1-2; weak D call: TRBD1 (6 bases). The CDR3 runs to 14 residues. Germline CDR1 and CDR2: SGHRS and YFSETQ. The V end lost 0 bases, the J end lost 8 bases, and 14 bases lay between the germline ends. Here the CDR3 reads CASSLERGRGGYTF. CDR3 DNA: TGCGCCAGCAGCTTGGAACGGGGGCGCGGGGGCTACACCTTC.

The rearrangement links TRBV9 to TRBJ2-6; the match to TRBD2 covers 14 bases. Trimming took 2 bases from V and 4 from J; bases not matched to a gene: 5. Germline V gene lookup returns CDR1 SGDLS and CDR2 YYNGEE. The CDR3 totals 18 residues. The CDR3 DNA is TGTGCCAGCAGCGTGACTAGCGGGGGGGCCACGGGGGCCAACGTCCTGACTTTC. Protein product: CASSVTSGGATGANVLTF.

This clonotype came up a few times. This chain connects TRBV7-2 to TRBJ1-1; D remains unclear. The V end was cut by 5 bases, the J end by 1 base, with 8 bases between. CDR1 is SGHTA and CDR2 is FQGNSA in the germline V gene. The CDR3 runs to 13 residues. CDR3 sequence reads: CASSVDTNTEAFF. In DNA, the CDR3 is TGTGCCAGCAGCGTCGACACGAACACTGAAGCTTTCTTT.

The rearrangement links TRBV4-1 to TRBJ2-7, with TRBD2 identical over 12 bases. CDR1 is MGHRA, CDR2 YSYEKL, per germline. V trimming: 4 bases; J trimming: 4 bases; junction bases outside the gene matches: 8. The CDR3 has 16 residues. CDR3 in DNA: TGCGCCAGCAGCCTACTGACTAGCGGGAGTGGGTACGAGCAGTACTTC. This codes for CASSLLTSGSGYEQYF.

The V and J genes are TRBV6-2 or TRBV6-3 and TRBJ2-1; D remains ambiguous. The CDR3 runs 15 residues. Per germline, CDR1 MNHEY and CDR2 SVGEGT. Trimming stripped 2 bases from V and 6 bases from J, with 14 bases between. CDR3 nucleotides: TGTGCCAGCAGTTACACGAGGATGTCTGGCAATGAGCAGTTCTTC. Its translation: CASSYTRMSGNEQFF.

This CDR3 is CASLPDAQETQYF. The CDR3 nucleotides are TGTGCCAGCCTCCCGGACGCCCAAGAGACCCAGTACTTC. The chain is built from TRBV3-2 and TRBJ2-5; the table's D call of TRBD1 was not tested on the DNA. TRBV3-2 is classified as a pseudogene. The CDR3 runs to 13 residues.

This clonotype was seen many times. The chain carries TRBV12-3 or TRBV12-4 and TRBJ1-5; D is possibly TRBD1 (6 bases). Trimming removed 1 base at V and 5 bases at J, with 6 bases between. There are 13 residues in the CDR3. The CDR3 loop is CASSLGTDQPQHF. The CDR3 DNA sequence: TGTGCCAGCAGTTTAGGGACAGATCAGCCCCAGCATTTT.

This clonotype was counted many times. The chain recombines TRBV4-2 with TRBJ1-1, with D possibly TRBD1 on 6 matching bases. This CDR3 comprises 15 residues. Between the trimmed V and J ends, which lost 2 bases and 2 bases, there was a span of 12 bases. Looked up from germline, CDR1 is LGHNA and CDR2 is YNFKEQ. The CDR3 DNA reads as TGTGCCAGCAGCCAACCTGCGGACAGAAACACTGAAGCTTTCTTT. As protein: CASSQPADRNTEAFF.

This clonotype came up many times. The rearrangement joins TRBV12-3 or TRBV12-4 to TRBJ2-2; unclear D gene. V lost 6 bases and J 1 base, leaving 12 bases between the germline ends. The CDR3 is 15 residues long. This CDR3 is CASSRDTLNTGELFF. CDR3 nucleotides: TGTGCCAGCAGCAGAGACACGCTGAACACCGGGGAGCTGTTTTTT.

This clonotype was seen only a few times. CDR3 protein: CASSEPGTGSEAFF. The CDR3 DNA reads TGTGCCAGCAGTGAACCTGGGACAGGGTCTGAAGCTTTCTTT. The V call is TRBV2, the J call TRBJ1-1; TRBD1 matches at 9 bases. Trimming cost V 2 bases and J 6 bases; bases outside gene matches: 4. Germline CDR1 is SNHLY and CDR2 is FYNNEI. CDR3 length: 14 residues.

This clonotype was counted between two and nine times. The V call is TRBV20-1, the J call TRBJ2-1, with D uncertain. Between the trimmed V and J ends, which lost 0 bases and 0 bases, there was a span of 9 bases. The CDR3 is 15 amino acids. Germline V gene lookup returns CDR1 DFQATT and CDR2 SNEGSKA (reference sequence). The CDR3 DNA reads TGCAGTGCTAGAGATACGGGTTTCTCCTACAATGAGCAGTTCTTC. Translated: CSARDTGFSYNEQFF.

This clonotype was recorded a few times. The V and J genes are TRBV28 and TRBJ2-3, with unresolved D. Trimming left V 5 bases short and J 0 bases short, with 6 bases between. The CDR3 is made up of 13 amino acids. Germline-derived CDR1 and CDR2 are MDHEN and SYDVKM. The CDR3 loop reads CASSGPSTDTQYF. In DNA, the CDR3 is TGTGCCAGCAGTGGGCCAAGCACAGATACGCAGTATTTT.

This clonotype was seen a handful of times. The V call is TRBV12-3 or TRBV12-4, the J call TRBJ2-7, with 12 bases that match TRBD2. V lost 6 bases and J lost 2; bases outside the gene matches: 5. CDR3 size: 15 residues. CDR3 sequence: CASSPRLAGAYEQYF. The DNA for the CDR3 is TGTGCCAGCAGCCCCCGACTAGCGGGAGCCTACGAGCAGTACTTC.

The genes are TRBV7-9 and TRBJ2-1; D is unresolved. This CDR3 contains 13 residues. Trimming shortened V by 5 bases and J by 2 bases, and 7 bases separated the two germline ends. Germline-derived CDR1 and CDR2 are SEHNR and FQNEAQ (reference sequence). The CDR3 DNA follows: TGTGCCAGCAGCCCTACAACCTACAATGAGCAGTTCTTC. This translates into CASSPTTYNEQFF.

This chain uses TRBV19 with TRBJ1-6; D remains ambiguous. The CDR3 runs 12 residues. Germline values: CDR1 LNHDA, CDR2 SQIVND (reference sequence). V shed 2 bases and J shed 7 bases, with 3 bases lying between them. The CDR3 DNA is TGTGCCAGTAGTATACGCAATTCACCCCTCCACTTT. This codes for CASSIRNSPLHF.

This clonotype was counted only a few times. The CDR3: CASSVRGNSYEQYF. DNA for the CDR3: TGTGCCAGCAGTGTCCGGGGTAACTCCTACGAGCAGTACTTC. The chain carries TRBV2 and TRBJ2-7; D possibly corresponds to TRBD2 (5 bases). V lost 4 bases, J lost 0 bases, and 10 bases lay in between. The germline gives CDR1 SNHLY, CDR2 FYNNEI. CDR3 length equals 14 residues.

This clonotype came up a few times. The CDR3 DNA reads as TGTGCCAGTAGTCGTATAGCGGGGGGGGGAGAGCAGTTCTTC. Residues: CASSRIAGGGEQFF. The rearrangement joins TRBV12-3 or TRBV12-4 to TRBJ2-1; TRBD2 agrees at 11 bases. Trimming took 9 bases from V and 10 from J; bases not matched to a gene: 11. There are 14 residues in the CDR3.

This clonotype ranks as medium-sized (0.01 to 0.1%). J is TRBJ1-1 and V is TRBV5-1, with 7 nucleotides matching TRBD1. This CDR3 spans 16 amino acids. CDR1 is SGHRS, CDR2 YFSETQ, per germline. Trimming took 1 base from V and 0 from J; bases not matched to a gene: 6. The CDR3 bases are TGCGCCAGCAGCTTGTCCCCGGGACAGTTGAACACTGAAGCTTTCTTT. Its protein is CASSLSPGQLNTEAFF.

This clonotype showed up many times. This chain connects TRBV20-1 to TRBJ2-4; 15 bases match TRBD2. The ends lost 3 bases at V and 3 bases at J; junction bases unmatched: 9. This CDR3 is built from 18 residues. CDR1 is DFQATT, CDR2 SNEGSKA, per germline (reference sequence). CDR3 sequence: CSARSPGLAGGSKNIQYF. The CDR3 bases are TGCAGTGCTAGGAGTCCGGGACTAGCGGGAGGAAGCAAAAACATTCAGTACTTC.

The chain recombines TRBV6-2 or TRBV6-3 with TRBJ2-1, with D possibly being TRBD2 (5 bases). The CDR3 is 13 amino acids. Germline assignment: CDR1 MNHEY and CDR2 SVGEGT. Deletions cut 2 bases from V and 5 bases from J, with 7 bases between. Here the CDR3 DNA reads TGTGCCAGCAGTTACCAGAGGGACAATGAGCAGTTCTTC. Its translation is CASSYQRDNEQFF.

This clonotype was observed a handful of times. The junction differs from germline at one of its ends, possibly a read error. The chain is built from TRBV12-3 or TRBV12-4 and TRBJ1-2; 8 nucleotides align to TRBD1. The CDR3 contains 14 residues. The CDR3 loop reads CASSSQGADYGYNF. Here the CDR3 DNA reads TGTGCCAGCAGTTCCCAGGGGGCGGACTATGGCTACAACTTC.

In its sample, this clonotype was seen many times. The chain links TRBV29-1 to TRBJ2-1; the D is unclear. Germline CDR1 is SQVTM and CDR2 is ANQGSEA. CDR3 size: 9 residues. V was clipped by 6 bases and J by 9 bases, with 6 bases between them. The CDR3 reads CSVDTEQFF. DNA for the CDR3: TGCAGCGTCGATACTGAGCAGTTCTTC.

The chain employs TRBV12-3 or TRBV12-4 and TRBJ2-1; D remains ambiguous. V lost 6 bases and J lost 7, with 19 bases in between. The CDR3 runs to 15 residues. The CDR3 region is CASSVRMCASNEQFF. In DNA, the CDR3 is TGTGCCAGCAGCGTGCGAATGTGCGCGAGTAATGAGCAGTTCTTC.